The 21 T cell receptor beta chains in this list originate from one sample, sequenced in a study of blood T cells in healthy people across ages. Primed by a sample-barcoded 5' primer and a J-beta primer mix, a second PCR proceeded for about 6 to 12 cycles. MiXCR, run by TCRdb on the 5' RACE reads, gives a single entry per CDR3 protein. The sample records about 670,000 distinct CDR3 sequences, over 40% being singletons. The sequencing input was blood. Receptor source: a woman of 80 years or more in good health.

The genes are TRBV7-2 and TRBJ2-3; D is unresolved. This CDR3 spans 12 amino acids. V lost 0 bases and J 7 bases, leaving 5 bases between the germline ends. CDR1 and CDR2 from the germline V gene are SGHTA and FQGNSA. The CDR3 region is CASSLAENTQYF. CDR3 bases: TGTGCCAGCAGCTTAGCGGAGAATACGCAGTATTTT. The entire variable domain, with the rest obtained from reference TRBV7-2 and TRBJ2-3, is as follows: GAGVSQSPSNKVTEKGKDVELRCDPISGHTALYWYRQSLGQGLEFLIYFQGNSAPDKSGLPSDRFSAERTGGSVSTLTIQRTQQEDSAVYLCASSLAENTQYFGPGTRLTVL.

This clonotype was counted once. This could be a read error, since a much larger clone is one nucleotide away. The chain links TRBV29-1 to TRBJ2-1; D may be TRBD1 (6 bases). The CDR3 loop spans 12 amino acids. Germline V lookup: CDR1 SQVTM, CDR2 ANQGSEA. V lost 7 bases, J lost 4 bases, and 11 bases lay in between. CDR3 sequence: CSAGTRYNEQFF. As DNA, the CDR3 is TGCAGCGCCGGGACAAGATACAATGAGCAGTTCTTC.

A few counts support this clonotype. V usage is TRBV2 and J usage is TRBJ1-1; D ambiguous. V lost 1 base and J 5 bases, leaving 11 bases between the germline ends. The CDR3 loop spans 14 amino acids. Looked up from germline, CDR1 is SNHLY and CDR2 is FYNNEI. CDR3 amino acids: CASSEGRVGTEAFF. The CDR3 nucleotides are TGTGCCAGCAGTGAAGGTCGAGTCGGGACTGAAGCTTTCTTT.

The rearrangement uses TRBV10-3 and TRBJ2-7; D gene unclear. Germline lookup yields CDR1 ENHRY and CDR2 SYGVKD. The CDR3 has 14 amino acids. The V end was cut by 0 bases, the J end by 4 bases, with 10 bases between. The CDR3 loop reads CAISESSLNYEQYF. The DNA of the CDR3 is TGTGCCATCAGTGAGTCGAGTCTGAATTACGAGCAGTACTTC.

V and J are TRBV9 and TRBJ2-2; perhaps TRBD2 as D (6 bases). The germline gives CDR1 SGDLS, CDR2 YYNGEE. This CDR3 has 14 residues. V was clipped by 3 bases and J by 0 bases, with 6 bases between them. CDR3 coding DNA: TGTGCCAGCAGCGCGGGGGCGAACACCGGGGAGCTGTTTTTT. It specifies CASSAGANTGELFF.

Only a few counts were recorded for this clonotype. The V gene is TRBV2, the J gene TRBJ1-5; D perhaps matches TRBD1 (5 bases). The V gene's germline CDR1 is SNHLY and CDR2 FYNNEI. The germline V and J ends were trimmed by 2 bases and 9 bases, with 11 bases remaining between them. The CDR3 totals 13 residues. CDR3 DNA sequence: TGTGCCAGCAGTGAATGGGACCGAGGGCCCCAGCATTTT. Protein sequence: CASSEWDRGPQHF.

CDR3 DNA: TGTGCCAGCAGCTTACAGGGGTCTCGGGCCAACGTCCTGACTTTC. Translating gives CASSLQGSRANVLTF. The chain links TRBV7-9 to TRBJ2-6, with D possibly being TRBD1 (6 bases). With 2 bases removed from V and 5 bases from J, the gap between germline ends came to 10 bases. The CDR3 is made up of 15 amino acids. The germline CDR1 and CDR2 sequences are SEHNR and FQNEAQ (reference sequence). Filled out from reference TRBV7-9 and TRBJ2-6, the complete variable domain reads DTGVSQNPRHKITKRGQNVTFRCDPISEHNRLYWYRQTLGQGPEFLTYFQNEAQLEKSRLLSDRFSAERPKGSFSTLEIQRTEQGDSAMYLCASSLQGSRANVLTFGAGSRLTVL.

This clonotype has a count of ten or more. V usage is TRBV29-1 and J usage is TRBJ2-1, with no clear D. The CDR3 totals 13 residues. Trimming cost V 3 bases and J 3 bases, with 9 bases left between them. Germline V gene data show CDR1 as SQVTM and CDR2 as ANQGSEA. CDR3 loop: CSVDRIDYNEQFF. CDR3 bases: TGCAGCGTTGACAGGATCGACTACAATGAGCAGTTCTTC.

The table lists this clonotype with many counts. The chain uses TRBV5-4 and TRBJ2-1; D is unclear. The length of the CDR3 is 13 residues. Germline V CDR1 and CDR2: SGHNT, YYREEE (reference sequence). The germline V and J ends were trimmed by 5 bases and 4 bases, with 10 bases remaining between them. CDR3 residues: CASRLDGYNEQFF. In DNA form, the CDR3 reads TGTGCCAGCAGACTTGACGGATACAATGAGCAGTTCTTC.

This clonotype was detected once. The chain combines TRBV20-1 with TRBJ2-5; 9 nucleotides align to TRBD1. Matching the DNA end better, TRBJ2-7 makes the J call doubtful. Germline loops: CDR1 DFQATT, CDR2 SNEGSKA (reference sequence). The CDR3 has 15 amino acids. The CDR3: CSARDAGTGLNEQYF. For the CDR3, the DNA is TGCAGTGCTAGAGATGCCGGGACAGGGCTTAACGAGCAGTACTTC.

This clonotype was detected many times. This rearrangement joins TRBV15 to TRBJ1-5; D remains unclear. This CDR3 comprises 15 residues. The V and J ends lost 3 bases and 3 bases respectively, with 12 bases between them. The germline V gene has CDR1 LNHNV and CDR2 YYDKDF (reference sequence). This CDR3 reads CATSSPRWNNQPQHF. CDR3 DNA: TGTGCCACCAGCAGCCCCCGGTGGAACAATCAGCCCCAGCATTTT.

This chain links TRBV20-1 with TRBJ2-7; D unclear. Germline CDR1 reads DFQATT; CDR2 reads SNEGSKA (reference sequence). The V gene lost 6 bases and the J gene lost 1 base, with 13 bases spanning the gap. The CDR3 extends over 13 amino acids. As DNA, the CDR3 is TGCAGTGCCTCTAGGTGGGAATCCTACGAGCAGTACTTC. This translates into CSASRWESYEQYF.

Remarks on this clonotype: A much more abundant neighbour one base away suggests this may be a read error. The chain employs TRBV6-6 and TRBJ1-1; possibly TRBD1 for D (6 bases). CDR1 is MNHNY and CDR2 is SVGAGI in the germline V gene (reference sequence). The CDR3 is 13 amino acids. V gave up 9 bases and J gave up 4 bases, with 15 bases separating them. The CDR3 DNA is TGTGCCAGTGCCCCAGGGGCGGTCACTGAAGCTTTCTTT. Residues: CASAPGAVTEAFF.

This clonotype turned up a few times. The chain uses TRBV20-1 and TRBJ2-3; 10 nucleotides agree with TRBD2. J lost 1 base, V lost 5 bases, and 6 bases had no gene match. Per the germline V gene, CDR1 is DFQATT and CDR2 is SNEGSKA (reference sequence). The CDR3 length is 15 residues. As DNA, the CDR3 is TGCAGTGCTCGAGCCCTAGCGGGGGGCACAGATACGCAGTATTTT. Translated: CSARALAGGTDTQYF.

This clonotype was counted only a few times. A read error is possible here, since a much larger clone lies one base away. This sequence joins TRBV3-1 and TRBJ2-4, with D possibly matching TRBD1 (6 bases). Germline V gene sequence: CDR1 LGHDT, CDR2 YNNKEL (reference sequence). V lost 1 base to trimming and J lost 8 bases, with 9 bases between them. This CDR3 has 13 amino acids. CDR3 in DNA: TGTGCCAGCAGCCAAGGACAGGCTTACATTCAGTACTTC. This translates into CASSQGQAYIQYF.

V usage is TRBV7-7 and J usage is TRBJ2-1, with no clear D. The V end was cut by 2 bases, the J end by 7 bases, with 18 bases between. This CDR3 is 16 amino acids long. Germline V gene data show CDR1 as SSHAT and CDR2 as FNYEAQ (reference sequence). CDR3: CASSLRRTPQWNEQFF. The CDR3 DNA sequence: TGTGCCAGCAGCTTAAGGCGGACGCCTCAGTGGAATGAGCAGTTCTTC.

Concerning this clonotype: An end of the junction does not agree with germline; a read error may underlie this. V gene TRBV7-3 combines with J gene TRBJ2-3; the D gene could be TRBD1 or TRBD2 (5 bases each). Per germline, CDR1 SGHTA and CDR2 FQGTGA. This CDR3 has 14 amino acids. This CDR3 reads CANSLVGGTDTQYF. Here the CDR3 DNA reads TGTGCCAACAGCTTAGTGGGGGGCACAGATACGCAGTATTTT.

About this clonotype: Possible read error: a much larger clone is one base away. The chain recombines TRBV9 with TRBJ2-5, with 7 positions matching TRBD2. The CDR3 totals 14 residues. Trimming took 3 bases from V and 4 from J; bases not matched to a gene: 6. Germline loops: CDR1 SGDLS, CDR2 YYNGEE. This CDR3 reads CASSAGWEGETQYF. The CDR3 region has the DNA TGTGCCAGCAGCGCTGGTTGGGAGGGAGAGACCCAGTACTTC.

V gene TRBV27 combines with J gene TRBJ2-4; D call uncertain. Germline CDR1 reads MNHEY; CDR2 reads SMNVEV (reference sequence). The CDR3 is 11 residues long. V gave up 7 bases and J gave up 13 bases, with 14 bases separating them. CDR3 sequence (DNA): TGTGCCAGCACCCACGGTCCTGAGCAGTACTTC. Residues: CASTHGPEQYF.

The V call is TRBV25-1, the J call TRBJ2-4; D call uncertain. TRBJ2-7 matches the DNA end more closely, so the J call is doubtful. CDR3 length: 12 amino acids. The germline V gene has CDR1 MGHDK and CDR2 SYGVNS. Written as DNA, the CDR3 is TGTGCCAGCAGTGTGGGCTGGGACGAGCAGTACTTC. Its protein product is CASSVGWDEQYF.

V is TRBV5-1 and J is TRBJ2-4; TRBD2 agrees at 8 bases. The junction had 3 bases not matched to a gene; V was cut back by 0 bases and J by 1 base. The CDR3 covers 16 residues. Per the germline V gene, CDR1 is SGHRS and CDR2 is YFSETQ. CDR3 protein: CASSLATSEAKNIQYF. The CDR3 DNA is TGCGCCAGCAGCTTGGCGACTAGCGAGGCCAAAAACATTCAGTACTTC.